This TCR beta chain comes out of a study of blood T cell repertoires in COVID-19. About the study: COVID-19 samples, acute and convalescent, were from the United States, Italy and Spain.

The study recruited people aged 18 to 89 years across approximately 24 US areas. Participant-given clinical history determined each cohort assignment. As handled by the study authors: How many nucleated cells were present was estimated from reference gene primer amplification. TCRdb's table, derived via immunoSEQ multiplex PCR, lists solely in-frame clones and lacks some. V and J calls and clone size follow that table, whereas D and trimming were derived from the DNA. The sample carries approximately 280,000 clones, more than 75% recorded once. Germline V gives CDR1 SGHTA, CDR2 FQGTGA. CDR3 length equals 15 residues. The ends were cut back, 2 bases at V and 0 bases at J, with 5 bases in the middle.

This sequence joins TRBV7-3 and TRBJ2-6, with D uncertain. The receptor was isolated from a woman aged 18-35 years who had recovered from COVID-19. Material for sequencing was PBMCs or T cells enriched from blood (not recorded which). For the CDR3, the DNA is TGTGCCAGCAGCTTACTGAGCTCTGGGGCCAACGTCCTGACTTTC. Its translation: CASSLLSSGANVLTF.